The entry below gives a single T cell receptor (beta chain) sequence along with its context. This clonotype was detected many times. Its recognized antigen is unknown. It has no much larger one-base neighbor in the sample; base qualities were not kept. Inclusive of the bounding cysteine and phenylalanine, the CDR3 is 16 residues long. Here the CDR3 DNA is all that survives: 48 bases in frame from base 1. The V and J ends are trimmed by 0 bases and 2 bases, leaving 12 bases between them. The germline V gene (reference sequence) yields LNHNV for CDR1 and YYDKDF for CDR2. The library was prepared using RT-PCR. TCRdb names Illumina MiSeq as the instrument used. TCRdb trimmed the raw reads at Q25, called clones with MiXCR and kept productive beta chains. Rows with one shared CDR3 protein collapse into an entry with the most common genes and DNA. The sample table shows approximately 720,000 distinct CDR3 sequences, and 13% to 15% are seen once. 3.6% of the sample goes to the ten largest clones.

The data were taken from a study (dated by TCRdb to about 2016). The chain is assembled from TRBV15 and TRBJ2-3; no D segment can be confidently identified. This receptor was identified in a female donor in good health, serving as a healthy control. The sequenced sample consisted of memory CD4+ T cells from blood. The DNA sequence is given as TGTGCCACCAGCAGAGATAGGGCGTGGTCCACAGATACGCAGTATTTT. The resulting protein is CATSRDRAWSTDTQYF.